Below, 9 T cell receptor beta chains from the same sample are listed, as sequenced in a study of T-cell reconstitution after alpha-beta-depleted transplantation in children. A library of TCRbeta sequences, prepared with unique molecular identifiers, was generated. TCRdb re-derived calls from the PCR reads in MiXCR, one entry per CDR3 protein. The sample carries 150,000 to 250,000 distinct CDR3 sequences, roughly 15% recorded once. The input for sequencing was PBMCs from the stem cell graft donor, taken from the stem cell graft. The receptors were sampled from a human donor who donated a stem cell graft to a child with acute lymphoblastic leukemia.

In this sample, this clonotype turned up a few times. The CDR3 DNA reads TGTGCCAGCAGCTTAAACAGGGAGGCCGGGGAGCTGTTTTTT. This gives the protein CASSLNREAGELFF. The chain recombines TRBV11-2 with TRBJ2-2; tentatively, D is TRBD1 or TRBD2 (6 bases each). CDR3 length equals 14 residues. Germline V gene data show CDR1 as SGHAT and CDR2 as FQNNGV. Trimming cost V 2 bases and J 6 bases, with 10 bases left between them.

In this sample, this clonotype turned up many times. The chain has TRBV18 and TRBJ2-3; D might be TRBD2 (5 bases). Trimming stripped 9 bases from V and 4 bases from J, with 8 bases between. Germline V gives CDR1 KGHSH, CDR2 LQKENI. There are 11 residues in the CDR3. CDR3: CASLRADTQYF. The CDR3 nucleotides are TGTGCCAGTTTGAGGGCAGATACGCAGTATTTT. The full variable domain, with the rest looked up from reference TRBV18 and TRBJ2-3, is NAGVMQNPRHLVRRRGQEARLRCSPMKGHSHVYWYRQLPEEGLKFMVYLQKENIIDESGMPKERFSAEFPKEGPSILRIQQVVRGDSAAYFCASLRADTQYFGPGTRLTVL.

This clonotype has ten or more counts. This chain links TRBV7-9 with TRBJ1-5; 7 nucleotides align to TRBD1. Germline values: CDR1 SEHNR, CDR2 FQNEAQ (reference sequence). Trimming at V came to 4 bases and at J to 4 bases, leaving 4 bases not matched to a gene. The CDR3 has 14 residues. CDR3: CASSSGTANQPQHF. The CDR3 bases are TGTGCCAGCAGCTCGGGGACAGCTAATCAGCCCCAGCATTTT.

This clonotype occurred many times. This rearrangement joins TRBV5-1 to TRBJ2-2, with 9 positions matching TRBD2. Germline loops: CDR1 SGHRS, CDR2 YFSETQ. Trimming took 4 bases from V and 1 from J; bases not matched to a gene: 11. The CDR3 length is 18 residues. CDR3 sequence reads: CASSGVAGAAGNTGELFF. Written as DNA, the CDR3 is TGCGCCAGCAGCGGGGTAGCGGGAGCCGCCGGGAACACCGGGGAGCTGTTTTTT.

This clonotype showed up many times. The chain combines TRBV10-3 with TRBJ1-1; D is unclear. Trimming shortened V by 3 bases and J by 6 bases, and 8 bases separated the two germline ends. The CDR3 length is 12 residues. CDR1 ENHRY and CDR2 SYGVKD come from the germline V gene. CDR3 sequence reads: CAISEIASEAFF. Here the CDR3 DNA reads TGTGCCATCAGTGAAATAGCTTCTGAAGCTTTCTTT.

The table lists this clonotype with a few counts. The gene calls are TRBV2 and TRBJ1-1; TRBD1 agrees at 7 bases. This CDR3 comprises 15 residues. V gave up 6 bases and J gave up 4 bases; unmatched junction bases: 11. CDR1 SNHLY and CDR2 FYNNEI come from the germline V gene. The CDR3 here is CASRFPQGSGTEAFF. The CDR3 region has the DNA TGTGCCAGCAGATTCCCACAGGGGTCCGGCACTGAAGCTTTCTTT. Full variable domain (missing parts from reference TRBV2 and TRBJ1-1): EPEVTQTPSHQVTQMGQEVILRCVPISNHLYFYWYRQILGQKVEFLVSFYNNEISEKSEIFDDQFSVERPDGSNFTLKIRSTKLEDSAMYFCASRFPQGSGTEAFFGQGTRLTVV.

The chain carries TRBV10-3 and TRBJ2-1; 10 bases are a match to TRBD2. Trimming cost V 0 bases and J 4 bases; bases outside gene matches: 3. Per germline, CDR1 ENHRY and CDR2 SYGVKD. This CDR3 spans 16 amino acids. The CDR3 coding sequence is TGTGCCATCAGTGAGTCCACTAGCGGGGTATACAATGAGCAGTTCTTC. It yields the protein CAISESTSGVYNEQFF.

This clonotype appeared once. The rearrangement joins TRBV15 to TRBJ2-7, with D unresolved. This CDR3 is built from 13 residues. The V end lost 2 bases, the J end lost 2 bases, and 7 bases lay between the germline ends. Germline CDR1 and CDR2: LNHNV and YYDKDF (reference sequence). DNA for the CDR3: TGTGCCACCAGCAGACAGTCCGCCTACGAGCAGTACTTC. Protein: CATSRQSAYEQYF.

This clonotype was recorded at least ten times. The rearrangement uses TRBV5-1 and TRBJ2-7; TRBD1 agrees at 9 bases. Germline-derived CDR1 and CDR2 are SGHRS and YFSETQ. After removal of 1 base from V and 6 bases from J, the junction contained 5 bases not matched to a gene. CDR3 length equals 14 residues. The CDR3 loop is CASSLMGQGSEQYF. As DNA, the CDR3 is TGCGCCAGCAGCTTGATGGGACAGGGTTCCGAGCAGTACTTC. Based on the CDR3 plus reference TRBV5-1 and TRBJ2-7, the full variable domain is KAGVTQTPRYLIKTRGQQVTLSCSPISGHRSVSWYQQTPGQGLQFLFEYFSETQRNKGNFPGRFSGRQFSNSRSEMNVSTLELGDSALYLCASSLMGQGSEQYFGPGTRLTVT.